This note documents a single TCR beta chain sequence. This clone was seen a handful of times. Its antigen target is currently unknown. No quality values exist for individual bases; no much larger clone is one base distant. At the DNA level, this CDR3 is encoded by other sequences in the same sample as well. The sample is drawn from a study of PD-1 blockade in classical Hodgkin lymphoma (dated by TCRdb to the early 2020s). A note on the overall study: Nivolumab dosing was 3 mg/kg intravenously every 2 weeks, continuing until either disease progression or unacceptable toxicity. A peripheral blood immune signature of response to PD-1 blockade in classical Hodgkin lymphoma was defined using TCR beta sequencing and CyTOF.

Genomic DNA was isolated using the Qiagen DNeasy kit from unsorted PBMCs as well as from negatively selected CD4+ and CD8+ fractions. TCR beta CDR3 regions were subjected to amplification by immunoSEQ multiplex PCR with primers that anneal to V and J segments. A synthetic immune receptor repertoire was used to minimize amplification bias, and any residual bias was removed computationally once sequencing was done. In the authors' own workflow: Repertoire diversity was quantified as the Shannon entropy index using custom Python scripts. Unsorted, CD4+ and CD8+ repertoires were examined separately, except in combined analyses, for which CD4+ and CD8+ sequences were merged in silico. Clonal expansion was defined as a frequency increase of at least 2-fold after treatment compared with C1D1, and clones undetected at baseline were assigned a pseudocount of 0.5. Singleton clones were defined as clones with 0 or 1 copy at C1D1, and non-singleton clones were defined as clones with 2 or more copies. Clones expanded in unsorted samples were assigned a CD4+, CD8+ or unknown annotation through matching of protein sequences in sorted samples from the same patient. Wilcoxon tests on paired samples were used to test changes in diversity from C1D1 to C4D1. The table comes from immuneACCESS by way of TCRdb, which keeps in-frame sequences with V and J called. Part of the clones is missing from these tables; in studies checked, under half for an unresolved V gene and the rest for unknown reasons. The D gene and trimming were derived from the DNA, and the V and J assignments and clone size from that table. The sample table shows some 93,000 clones, and just under 80% are seen once. The top ten clones comprise over 7.5% of the sample.

Reading the germline V gene gives CDR1 SGHTA and CDR2 FQGTGA. V loses 0 bases of germline sequence and J loses 2 bases, and the interval between the two ends is 4 bases. The cysteine opens and the phenylalanine closes a CDR3 of 13 amino acids. The sequence is cut down to CDR3 DNA, 39 bases in frame from base 1. The meaning of the sample's time point label: cycle 4 day 1 (C4D1), after 6 weeks of nivolumab. Every trial patient had relapsed after autologous stem cell transplantation, and cohorts A, B and C differed in prior brentuximab vedotin exposure. A total of around 59 patients with relapsed/refractory classical Hodgkin lymphoma made up the trial cohort, and each patient's best overall response was complete response, partial response or progressive disease. In the multi-cohort phase II CheckMate 205 trial, trial patients received single-agent nivolumab. An independent review committee assessed best overall response using the 2007 International Working Group response criteria. Trial PBMCs were collected immediately before nivolumab initiation (C1D1) and during therapy at cycle 2 day 1 and cycle 4 day 1. After peripheral blood was drawn into 8 mL Vacutainer Cell Preparation Tubes, PBMCs were isolated by centrifugation and then cryopreserved.

The study at large found these results: Baseline TCR diversity was reported as lower in newly diagnosed patients than in healthy donors, and lower still in relapsed/refractory patients. Diversity was lower in patients who began nivolumab less than 1 year after ASCT, so these patients were left out of later analyses to avoid confounding by immune reconstitution. The study was restricted to a single clinical trial cohort, and the causes of repertoire differences, possibly disease activity or prior therapy, were left undefined. Trial patients achieving complete response had baseline diversity similar to newly diagnosed patients, whereas partial responders and progressors had significantly lower diversity. By C4D1, a significant rise was seen in CD4+ TCR diversity but not in CD8+ TCR diversity (p=0.0027 vs p=0.16), and the rise was most apparent among complete responders (p=0.02).

The chain is encoded by TRBV7-3 joined to TRBJ1-1; confidence is insufficient to name the D gene. Specimen: peripheral blood mononuclear cells (PBMCs), collected before the fourth cycle of nivolumab. This TCR derives from a human donor with classical Hodgkin lymphoma. The sequenced DNA: TGTGCCAGCAGCTTAACCCCCAACACTGAAGCTTTCTTT. It encodes CASSLTPNTEAFF.